The 20 T cell receptor beta chains listed next were all sequenced from one sample in a study of post-analysis software for immune sequencing data. Notes on the study in general: Patients had higher frequencies than controls of about five TRBV segments, including TRBV5-6, TRBV5-1 and TRBV20-1.

These receptors have no known antigen. Unique molecular identifiers were present in the TCR beta cDNA libraries. Using its own MiXCR run on the PCR reads, TCRdb lists one record per CDR3 protein. The sample has roughly 600,000 distinct CDR3 sequences, roughly two fifths seen once; the top ten hold 1.7%. Input material: blood. The receptors originated from a girl aged 5-17 years with multiple sclerosis.

This clonotype was counted only a few times. In DNA, the CDR3 is TGTGCCAGCAGCTTCCAGGGGGCGGACGAGCAGTACTTC. It specifies CASSFQGADEQYF. The gene calls are TRBV7-6 and TRBJ2-7, with 8 bases identical to TRBD1. The CDR3 runs 13 residues. The germline CDR1 and CDR2 sequences are SGHVS and FNYEAQ. V lost 3 bases and J lost 5; bases outside the gene matches: 3.

The chain links TRBV27 to TRBJ2-3; D gene unclear. The CDR3 length is 15 residues. Germline CDR1 is MNHEY and CDR2 is SMNVEV (reference sequence). The ends were cut back, 2 bases at V and 1 base at J, with 10 bases in the middle. The CDR3 protein is CASSLNSFGTDTQYF. In nucleotides, the CDR3 is TGTGCCAGCAGTTTAAACTCCTTTGGCACAGATACGCAGTATTTT.

The chain employs TRBV20-1 and TRBJ2-4; the match to TRBD1 covers 8 bases. The better agreement between TRBJ2-7 and the DNA end casts doubt on the J call. Germline CDR1 is DFQATT and CDR2 is SNEGSKA (reference sequence). The CDR3 spans 14 residues. The CDR3, as DNA: TGCAGTGCTAGGTCACAGGGGGTAAGGTACGAGCAGTACTTC. Its protein is CSARSQGVRYEQYF.

Regarding this clonotype: A much larger clone differs from this one at a single base, so this may be a read error. The V gene is TRBV29-1, the J gene TRBJ2-5; either TRBD1 or TRBD2 may supply D (6 bases each). The closer fit of TRBJ2-7 to the DNA end suggests the J call may be wrong. CDR1 is SQVTM and CDR2 is ANQGSEA in the germline V gene. This CDR3 comprises 12 residues. CDR3 residues: CGVEGQAYEQYF. The CDR3, as DNA: TGCGGCGTGGAGGGACAAGCCTACGAGCAGTACTTC.

The CDR3 DNA follows: TGTGCCAGCAGCTTCATTGGGACAGGGATGCACTACGAGCAGTACTTC. Protein sequence: CASSFIGTGMHYEQYF. V gene TRBV13 combines with J gene TRBJ2-4; TRBD1 agrees at 9 bases. The DNA end is a closer match to TRBJ2-7, so the J assignment may be wrong. The CDR3 has 16 residues. Germline V gene sequence: CDR1 PRHDT, CDR2 FYEKMQ (reference sequence).

This clonotype came up a few times. The chain combines TRBV12-3 or TRBV12-4 with TRBJ2-7; 8 bases line up with TRBD1. The CDR3 spans 12 residues. V lost 8 bases to trimming and J lost 4 bases; unmatched junction nucleotides: 4. This CDR3 reads CASSGQVYEQYF. DNA of the CDR3: TGTGCCAGCTCGGGACAGGTTTACGAGCAGTACTTC.

The genes are TRBV6-5 and TRBJ2-5; either TRBD1 or TRBD2 may fit D (5 bases each). Trimming stripped 5 bases from V and 5 bases from J, with 18 bases between. CDR3 size: 15 residues. Germline V lookup: CDR1 MNHEY, CDR2 SVGAGI. The CDR3 nucleotides are TGTGCCAGCAGTGGTCCCGGGACCTTGGTGGAGACCCAGTACTTC. The encoded protein is CASSGPGTLVETQYF.

The chain couples TRBV20-1 to TRBJ1-1, with D perhaps matching TRBD1 (5 bases). V gave up 3 bases and J gave up 5 bases, with 13 bases separating them. Germline-derived CDR1 and CDR2 are DFQATT and SNEGSKA (reference sequence). There are 13 residues in the CDR3. CDR3 DNA: TGCAGTGCTAGTCAGGGTGGCGGGACTGAAGCTTTCTTT. Translating gives CSASQGGGTEAFF.

The rearrangement uses TRBV12-3 or TRBV12-4 and TRBJ2-1, with 7 bases that match TRBD1. V dropped 2 bases and J dropped 15; count of bases not matched to a gene: 7. This CDR3 contains 12 residues. The CDR3 spells CASSLSRGWGFF. The CDR3 DNA reads TGTGCCAGCAGTTTAAGCAGGGGGTGGGGGTTCTTC.

This clonotype was observed a handful of times. This chain uses TRBV12-3 or TRBV12-4 with TRBJ2-7; D is perhaps TRBD2 (6 bases). V gave up 6 bases and J gave up 4 bases, with 22 bases separating them. The CDR3 is 16 amino acids. The CDR3 here is CASSPGGRLLSYEQYF. CDR3 bases: TGTGCCAGCAGCCCCGGGGGTCGCCTCCTTTCTTACGAGCAGTACTTC.

V and J are TRBV12-3 or TRBV12-4 and TRBJ1-5; D might be TRBD1 (5 bases). This CDR3 is 14 amino acids long. With 6 bases removed from V and 1 base from J, the gap between germline ends came to 10 bases. As DNA, the CDR3 is TGTGCCAGCAGGGGGGGACGGAGCAATCAGCCCCAGCATTTT. This translates into CASRGGRSNQPQHF.

The chain links TRBV5-1 to TRBJ1-1, with D unclear. The V gene's germline CDR1 is SGHRS and CDR2 YFSETQ. The CDR3 spans 14 residues. Trimming stripped 1 base from V and 1 base from J, with 8 bases between. This CDR3 reads CASSLPGGNTEAFF. In nucleotides, the CDR3 is TGCGCCAGCAGCTTGCCCGGTGGGAACACTGAAGCTTTCTTT.

The chain is built from TRBV11-2 and TRBJ2-3; 12 bases are a match to TRBD1. The CDR3 contains 12 residues. V shed 7 bases, J shed 14 bases, and the junction held 7 bases outside the gene matches. Germline V CDR1 and CDR2: SGHAT, FQNNGV. The DNA for the CDR3 is TGTGCCAGCACCCCGGGGGACAGGGGGCTGTATTTT. Amino acid sequence: CASTPGDRGLYF.

In its sample, this clonotype was seen many times. The genes are TRBV10-2 and TRBJ1-4; tentative D call: TRBD1 (6 bases). Per germline, CDR1 WSHSY and CDR2 SAAADI. This CDR3 comprises 15 residues. Trimming stripped 3 bases from V and 6 bases from J, with 14 bases between. In DNA form, the CDR3 reads TGCGCCAGCAGTGATTACCAGGGGTCATATGAAAAACTGTTTTTT. Encoded protein: CASSDYQGSYEKLFF.

V gene TRBV7-2 combines with J gene TRBJ2-5, with TRBD1 matching over 8 bases. This CDR3 region has 16 residues. Germline V gene sequence: CDR1 SGHTA, CDR2 FQGNSA. J lost 2 bases, V lost 1 base, and 6 bases had no gene match. CDR3 region: CASSLVADRDQETQYF. CDR3 in DNA: TGTGCCAGCAGCTTAGTAGCGGACAGGGATCAAGAGACCCAGTACTTC.

The chain combines TRBV6-5 with TRBJ2-5; possibly TRBD1 for D (6 bases). Germline V gene sequence: CDR1 MNHEY, CDR2 SVGAGI. This CDR3 has 14 amino acids. Trimming left V 6 bases short and J 5 bases short, with 16 bases between. In nucleotides, the CDR3 is TGTGCCAGCAGGCTCCAGGGACAACGGGAGACCCAGTACTTC. Translation gives CASRLQGQRETQYF.

V is TRBV20-1 and J is TRBJ2-1; 10 nucleotides agree with TRBD2. The CDR3 extends over 17 amino acids. Trimming removed 3 bases from V and 0 bases from J; junction bases left unmatched: 8. The germline CDR1 and CDR2 sequences are DFQATT and SNEGSKA (reference sequence). CDR3 protein: CSARIPLAGSSYNEQFF. The CDR3, as DNA: TGCAGTGCTAGGATCCCACTAGCGGGGAGCTCCTACAATGAGCAGTTCTTC.

This clonotype came up a few times. The chain employs TRBV7-8 and TRBJ2-1, with D possibly matching TRBD2 (5 bases). Trimming pared 0 bases from V and 7 bases from J, leaving 7 bases between. Germline V gene lookup returns CDR1 SGHVS and CDR2 FQNEAQ. CDR3 length equals 13 residues. The CDR3 nucleotides are TGTGCCAGCAGCTTAGCAGGGAGAAATGAGCAGTTCTTC. Translating it yields CASSLAGRNEQFF.

The rearrangement uses TRBV6-1 and TRBJ2-1; TRBD2 matches 14 bases. Per germline, CDR1 MNHNS and CDR2 SASEGT. The junction had 0 bases not matched to a gene; V was cut back by 4 bases and J by 7 bases. The CDR3 loop spans 14 amino acids. CDR3 in DNA: TGTGCCAGCAGTGGACTAGCGGGGGGGAATGAGCAGTTCTTC. Translating gives CASSGLAGGNEQFF.

The chain employs TRBV5-1 and TRBJ2-2; D is perhaps TRBD1 or TRBD2 (5 bases each). The CDR3 sequence is 16 residues long. Germline CDR1 is SGHRS and CDR2 is YFSETQ. Deletions cut 6 bases from V and 3 bases from J, with 18 bases between. CDR3 bases: TGCGCCAGCACCCCGGGGCATACCCGAGACACCGGGGAGCTGTTTTTT. This encodes CASTPGHTRDTGELFF.